This TCR beta chain is from a study of cytomegalovirus exposure and HLA in healthy donors. The wider study: An early data release held about 85 million unique TCRs from HLA-typed donors.

General study points: When a later analysis compared HLA-associated TCR beta chains with equally common others, the HLA-associated chains turned out to be more clonally expanded and to have lower generation probabilities. As was reported, the classifier diagnosed cytomegalovirus status with high specificity and sensitivity.

Germline trimming cut 4 bases from V and 7 bases from J; bases unmatched to any gene: 7. The CDR3 sequence is 14 residues long. Germline CDR1 and CDR2: LNHDA and SQIVND (reference sequence). With 60 Vbeta and 13 Jbeta primers, the PCR was carried out. Sequencing used immunoSEQ multiplex PCR; TCRdb keeps in-frame clones, though not all of them. The sample lists approximately 84,000 clones, 74% seen once, with roughly 9.1% in the top ten. This clone was seen a single time. Its cognate antigen is unknown. The V call is TRBV19, the J call TRBJ1-5, with 7 positions matching TRBD1. This sequence was found in a man in his forties in good health and CMV-seropositive. Sequences were obtained from PBMCs. CDR3 protein: CASSTTGDSQPQHF. The CDR3 bases are TGTGCCAGTAGTACTACAGGGGATAGCCAGCCCCAGCATTTT. Using reference TRBV19 and TRBJ1-5 for the parts outside the CDR3, the full variable domain is DGGITQSPKYLFRKEGQNVTLSCEQNLNHDAMYWYRQDPGQGLRLIYYSQIVNDFQKGDIAEGYSVSREKKESFPLTVTSAQKNPTAFYLCASSTTGDSQPQHFGDGTRLSIL.